This record looks at one T cell receptor (beta chain) sequence and its context. Trimming cost V 2 bases and J 11 bases, with 12 bases left between them. Per the germline V gene, CDR1 is MNHNY and CDR2 is SVGAGI (reference sequence). The CDR3 contains 12 residues. These data belong to a study of cytomegalovirus exposure and HLA in healthy donors. The PCR employed 60 Vbeta primers together with 13 Jbeta primers. TCRdb's table, derived via immunoSEQ multiplex PCR, lists solely in-frame clones and lacks some. Here the sample spans about 170,000 clones, roughly 80% being singletons. The chain recombines TRBV6-6 with TRBJ1-1, with D tentatively TRBD1 (5 bases). This receptor was taken from a male donor in good health and CMV-seronegative. Sequencing was performed on PBMCs. In nucleotides, the CDR3 is TGTGCCAGCAGTTACGTGGGGACTAGGGCTTTCTTT. This encodes CASSYVGTRAFF.